The clone carrying this T cell receptor beta chain has at least ten counts. The entry originates in a study of breast tumors, draining lymph nodes, adjacent tissues. Each CDR3 protein gets one entry after TCRdb re-called the multiplex PCR reads with MiXCR. The sample has around 100,000 distinct CDR3 sequences, 20% to 25% seen once. Axillary draining lymph nodes of breast cancer patients supplied the node samples. The CDR3 sequence is 15 residues long. The germline V gene encodes CDR1 SGHNT and CDR2 YENEEA. The V segment lost 5 bases and the J segment 5 bases; nucleotides outside the gene matches: 10. The V gene is TRBV11-3, the J gene TRBJ2-3; TRBD2 agrees at 7 bases. The TCR comes from a female donor with breast cancer. Some clones in this sample may be carry-over from other donors' samples. Specimen: axillary lymph node tissue. The chain's CDR3 is CASSRGTKRGDTQYF. The CDR3 coding sequence is TGTGCCAGCAGCCGCGGGACTAAGCGAGGAGATACGCAGTATTTT.